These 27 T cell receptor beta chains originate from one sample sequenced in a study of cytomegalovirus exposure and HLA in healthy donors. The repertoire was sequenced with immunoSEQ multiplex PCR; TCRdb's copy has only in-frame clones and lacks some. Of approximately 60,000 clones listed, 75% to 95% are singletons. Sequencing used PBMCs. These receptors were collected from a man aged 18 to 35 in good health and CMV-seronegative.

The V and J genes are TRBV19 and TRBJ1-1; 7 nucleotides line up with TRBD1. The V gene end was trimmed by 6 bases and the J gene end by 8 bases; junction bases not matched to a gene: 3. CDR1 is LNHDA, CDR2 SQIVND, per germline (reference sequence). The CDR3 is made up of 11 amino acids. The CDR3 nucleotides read TGTGCCAGTAGACGACAGGGAGAAGCTTTCTTT. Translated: CASRRQGEAFF.

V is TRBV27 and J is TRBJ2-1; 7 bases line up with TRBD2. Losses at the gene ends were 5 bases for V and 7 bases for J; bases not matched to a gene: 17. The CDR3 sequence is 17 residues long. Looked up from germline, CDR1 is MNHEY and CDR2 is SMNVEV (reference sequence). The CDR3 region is CASSPRAYGREGNEQFF. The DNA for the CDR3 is TGTGCCAGCAGTCCCCGGGCTTACGGTAGGGAGGGGAATGAGCAGTTCTTC.

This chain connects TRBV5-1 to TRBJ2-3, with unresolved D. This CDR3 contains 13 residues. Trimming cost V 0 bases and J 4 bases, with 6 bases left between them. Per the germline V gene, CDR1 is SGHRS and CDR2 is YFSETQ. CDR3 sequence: CASSLAPADTQYF. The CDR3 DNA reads TGCGCCAGCAGCTTGGCCCCCGCAGATACGCAGTATTTT.

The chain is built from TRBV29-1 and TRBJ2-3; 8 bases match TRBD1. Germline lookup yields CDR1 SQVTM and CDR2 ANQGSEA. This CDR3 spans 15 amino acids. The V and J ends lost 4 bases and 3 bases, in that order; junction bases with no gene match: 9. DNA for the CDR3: TGCAGCGTTGGAAGACAGGGGACACGGACAGATACGCAGTATTTT. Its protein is CSVGRQGTRTDTQYF.

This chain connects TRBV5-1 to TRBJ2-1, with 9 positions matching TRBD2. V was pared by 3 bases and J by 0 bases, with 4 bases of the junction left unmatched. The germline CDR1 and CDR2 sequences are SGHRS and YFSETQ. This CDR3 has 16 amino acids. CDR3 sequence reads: CASSWTSVSSYNEQFF. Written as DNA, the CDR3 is TGCGCCAGCAGCTGGACTAGCGTGAGCTCCTACAATGAGCAGTTCTTC.

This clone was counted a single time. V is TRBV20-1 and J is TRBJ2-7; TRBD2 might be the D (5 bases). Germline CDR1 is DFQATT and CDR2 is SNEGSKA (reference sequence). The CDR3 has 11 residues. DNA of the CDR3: TGCAGCCCAGTCAGAGGGATAGAGCAGTACTTC. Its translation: CSPVRGIEQYF.

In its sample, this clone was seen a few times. The CDR3 region has the DNA TGTGCCAGCAGGCCCAGGACAACCCGTAGCTATGGCTACACCTTC. Translation: CASRPRTTRSYGYTF. The chain is built from TRBV6-1 and TRBJ1-2, with TRBD1 as a possible D gene (5 bases). Trimming stripped 6 bases from V and 4 bases from J, with 18 bases between. The germline gives CDR1 MNHNS, CDR2 SASEGT. The CDR3 length is 15 residues.

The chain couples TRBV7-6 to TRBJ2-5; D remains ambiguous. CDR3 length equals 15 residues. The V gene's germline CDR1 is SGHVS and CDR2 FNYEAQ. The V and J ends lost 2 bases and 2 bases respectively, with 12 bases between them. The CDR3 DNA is TGTGCCAGCAGCTTATCACTCGGTCCACAAGAGACCCAGTACTTC. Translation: CASSLSLGPQETQYF.

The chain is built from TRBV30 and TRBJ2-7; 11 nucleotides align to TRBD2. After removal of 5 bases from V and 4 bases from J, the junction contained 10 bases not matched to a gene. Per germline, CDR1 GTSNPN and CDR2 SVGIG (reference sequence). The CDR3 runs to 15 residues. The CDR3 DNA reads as TGTGCCTGGGCAAGACTCGGGACTAGCGGTTACGAGCAGTACTTC. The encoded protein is CAWARLGTSGYEQYF.

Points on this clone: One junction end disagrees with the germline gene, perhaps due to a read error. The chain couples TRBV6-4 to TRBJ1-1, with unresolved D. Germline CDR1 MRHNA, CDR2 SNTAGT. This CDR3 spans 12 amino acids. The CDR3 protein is CATSDFNTEVFF. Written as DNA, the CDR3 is TGTGCCACCTCGGACTTTAACACTGAAGTTTTCTTT.

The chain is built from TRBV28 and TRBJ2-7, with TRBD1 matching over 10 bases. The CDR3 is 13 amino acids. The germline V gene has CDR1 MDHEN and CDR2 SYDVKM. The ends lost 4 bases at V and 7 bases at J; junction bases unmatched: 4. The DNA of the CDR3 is TGTGCCAGCAGTTCGGGACAGGGGTTTGAGCAGTACTTC. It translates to CASSSGQGFEQYF.

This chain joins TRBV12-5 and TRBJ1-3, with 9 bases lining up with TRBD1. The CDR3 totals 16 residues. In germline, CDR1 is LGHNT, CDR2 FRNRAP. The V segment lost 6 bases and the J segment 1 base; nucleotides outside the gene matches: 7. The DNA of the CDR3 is TGTGCTAGTGGCCCGGGACAGGGCGTTTCTGGAAACACCATATATTTT. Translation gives CASGPGQGVSGNTIYF.

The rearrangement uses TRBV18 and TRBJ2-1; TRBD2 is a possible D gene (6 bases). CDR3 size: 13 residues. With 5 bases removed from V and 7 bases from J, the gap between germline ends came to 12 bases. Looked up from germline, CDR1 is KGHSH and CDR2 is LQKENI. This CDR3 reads CASSTNRENEQFF. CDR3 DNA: TGTGCCAGCTCAACCAATCGGGAGAATGAGCAGTTCTTC.

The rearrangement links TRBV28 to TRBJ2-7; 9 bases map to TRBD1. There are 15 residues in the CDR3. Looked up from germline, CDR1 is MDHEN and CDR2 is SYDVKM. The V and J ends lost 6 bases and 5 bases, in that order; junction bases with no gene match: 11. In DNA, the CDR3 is TGTGCCAGCAGCTCCGGGACAGGGATGTTTCACGAGCAGTACTTC. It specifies CASSSGTGMFHEQYF.

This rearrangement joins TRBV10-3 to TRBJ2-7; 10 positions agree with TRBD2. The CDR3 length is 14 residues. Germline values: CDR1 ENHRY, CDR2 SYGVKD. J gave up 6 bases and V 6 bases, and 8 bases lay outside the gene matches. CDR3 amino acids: CAIRGSSGRSEQYF. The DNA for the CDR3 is TGTGCCATCAGGGGGTCTAGCGGGAGATCCGAGCAGTACTTC.

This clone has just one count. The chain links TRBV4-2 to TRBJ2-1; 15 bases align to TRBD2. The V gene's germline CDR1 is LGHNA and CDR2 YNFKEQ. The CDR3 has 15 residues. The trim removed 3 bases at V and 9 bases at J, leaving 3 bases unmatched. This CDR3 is CASSHRTSGRGEQFF. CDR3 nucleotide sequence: TGTGCCAGCAGCCACCGGACTAGCGGGAGGGGTGAGCAGTTCTTC.

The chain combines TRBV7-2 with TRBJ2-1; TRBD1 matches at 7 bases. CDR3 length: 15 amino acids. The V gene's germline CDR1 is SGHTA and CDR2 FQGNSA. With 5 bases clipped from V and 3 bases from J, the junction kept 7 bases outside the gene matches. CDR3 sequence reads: CASSINRGFYNEQFF. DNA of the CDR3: TGTGCCAGCAGCATAAACAGGGGATTCTACAATGAGCAGTTCTTC.

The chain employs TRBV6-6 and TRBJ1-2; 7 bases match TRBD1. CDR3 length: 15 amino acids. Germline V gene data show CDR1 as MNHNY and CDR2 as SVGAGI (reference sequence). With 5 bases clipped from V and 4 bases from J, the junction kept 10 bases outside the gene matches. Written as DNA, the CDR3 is TGTGCCAGCAGTGACCCCCGACAGGGCGGCTATGGCTACACCTTC. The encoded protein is CASSDPRQGGYGYTF.

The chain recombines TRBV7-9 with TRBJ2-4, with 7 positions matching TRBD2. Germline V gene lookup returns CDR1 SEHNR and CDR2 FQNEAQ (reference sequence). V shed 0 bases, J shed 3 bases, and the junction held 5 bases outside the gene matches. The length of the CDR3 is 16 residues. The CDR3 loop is CASSLATRGVKNIQYF. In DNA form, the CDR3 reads TGTGCCAGCAGCTTAGCGACCCGGGGGGTCAAAAACATTCAGTACTTC.

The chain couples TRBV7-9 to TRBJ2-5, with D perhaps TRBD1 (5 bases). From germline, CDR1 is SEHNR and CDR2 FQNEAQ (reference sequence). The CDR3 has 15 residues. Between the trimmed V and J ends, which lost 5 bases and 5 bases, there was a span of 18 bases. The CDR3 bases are TGTGCCAGCAGCCTGGACACTTACAAGGGGGAGACCCAGTACTTC. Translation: CASSLDTYKGETQYF.

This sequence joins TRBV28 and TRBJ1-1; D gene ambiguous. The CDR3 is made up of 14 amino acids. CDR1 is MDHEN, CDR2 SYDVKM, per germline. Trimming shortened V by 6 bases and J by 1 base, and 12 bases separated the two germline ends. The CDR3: CASRLPVGNTEAFF. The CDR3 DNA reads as TGTGCCAGCAGACTCCCCGTTGGGAACACTGAAGCTTTCTTT.

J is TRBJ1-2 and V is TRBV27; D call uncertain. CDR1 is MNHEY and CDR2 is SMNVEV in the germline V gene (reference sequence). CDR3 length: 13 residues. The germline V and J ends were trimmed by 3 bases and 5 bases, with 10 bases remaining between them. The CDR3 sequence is CASSFMTGYGYTF. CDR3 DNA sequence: TGTGCCAGCAGTTTTATGACCGGGTATGGCTACACCTTC.

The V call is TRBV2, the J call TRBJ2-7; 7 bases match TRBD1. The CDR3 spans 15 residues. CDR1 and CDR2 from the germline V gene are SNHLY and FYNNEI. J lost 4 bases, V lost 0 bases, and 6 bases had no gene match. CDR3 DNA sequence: TGTGCCAGCAGTGAAGCTGGGACAGTGGTGTACGAGCAGTACTTC. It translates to CASSEAGTVVYEQYF.

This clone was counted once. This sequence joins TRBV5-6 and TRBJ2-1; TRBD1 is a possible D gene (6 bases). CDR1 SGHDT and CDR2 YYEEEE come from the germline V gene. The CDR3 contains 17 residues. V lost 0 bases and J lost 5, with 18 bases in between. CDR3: CASSLGLRQGTHNEQFF. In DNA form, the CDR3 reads TGTGCCAGCAGCTTGGGGTTAAGGCAGGGGACACACAATGAGCAGTTCTTC.

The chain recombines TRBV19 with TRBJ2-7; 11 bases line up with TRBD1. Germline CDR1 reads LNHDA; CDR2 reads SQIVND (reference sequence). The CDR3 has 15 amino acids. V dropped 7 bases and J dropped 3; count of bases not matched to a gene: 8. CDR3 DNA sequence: TGTGCCAGTAAACAAACCGGGACAGGGGGCTACGAGCAGTACTTC. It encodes CASKQTGTGGYEQYF.

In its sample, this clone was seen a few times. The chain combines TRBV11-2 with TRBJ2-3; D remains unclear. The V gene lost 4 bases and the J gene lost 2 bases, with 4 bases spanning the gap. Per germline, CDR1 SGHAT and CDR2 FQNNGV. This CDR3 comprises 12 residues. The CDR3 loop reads CASSSLTDTQYF. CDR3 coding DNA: TGTGCCAGCAGCTCCCTCACAGATACGCAGTATTTT.

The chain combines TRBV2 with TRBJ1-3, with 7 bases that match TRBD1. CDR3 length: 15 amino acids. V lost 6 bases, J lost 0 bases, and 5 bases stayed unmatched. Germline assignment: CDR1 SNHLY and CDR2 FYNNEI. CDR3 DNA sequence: TGTGCCAGCAGAGGTGGGACAGTCTCTGGAAACACCATATATTTT. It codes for CASRGGTVSGNTIYF.